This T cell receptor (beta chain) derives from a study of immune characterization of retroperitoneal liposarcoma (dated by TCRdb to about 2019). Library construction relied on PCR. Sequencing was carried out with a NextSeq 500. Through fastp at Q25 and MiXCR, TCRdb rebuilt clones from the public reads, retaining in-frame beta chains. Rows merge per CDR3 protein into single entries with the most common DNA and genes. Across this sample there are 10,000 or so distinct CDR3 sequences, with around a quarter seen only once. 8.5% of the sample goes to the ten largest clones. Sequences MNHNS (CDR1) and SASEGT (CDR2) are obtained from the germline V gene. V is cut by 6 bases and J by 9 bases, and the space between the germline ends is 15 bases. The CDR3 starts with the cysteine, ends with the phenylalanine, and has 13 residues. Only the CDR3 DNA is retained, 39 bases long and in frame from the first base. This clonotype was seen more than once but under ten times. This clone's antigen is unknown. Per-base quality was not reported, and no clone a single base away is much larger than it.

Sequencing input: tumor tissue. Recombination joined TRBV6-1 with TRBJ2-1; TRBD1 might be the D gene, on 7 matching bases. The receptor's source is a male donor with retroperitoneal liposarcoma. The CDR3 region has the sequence CASRVRGEGEQFF. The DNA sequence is TGTGCCAGCAGGGTCAGGGGGGAAGGTGAGCAGTTCTTC.